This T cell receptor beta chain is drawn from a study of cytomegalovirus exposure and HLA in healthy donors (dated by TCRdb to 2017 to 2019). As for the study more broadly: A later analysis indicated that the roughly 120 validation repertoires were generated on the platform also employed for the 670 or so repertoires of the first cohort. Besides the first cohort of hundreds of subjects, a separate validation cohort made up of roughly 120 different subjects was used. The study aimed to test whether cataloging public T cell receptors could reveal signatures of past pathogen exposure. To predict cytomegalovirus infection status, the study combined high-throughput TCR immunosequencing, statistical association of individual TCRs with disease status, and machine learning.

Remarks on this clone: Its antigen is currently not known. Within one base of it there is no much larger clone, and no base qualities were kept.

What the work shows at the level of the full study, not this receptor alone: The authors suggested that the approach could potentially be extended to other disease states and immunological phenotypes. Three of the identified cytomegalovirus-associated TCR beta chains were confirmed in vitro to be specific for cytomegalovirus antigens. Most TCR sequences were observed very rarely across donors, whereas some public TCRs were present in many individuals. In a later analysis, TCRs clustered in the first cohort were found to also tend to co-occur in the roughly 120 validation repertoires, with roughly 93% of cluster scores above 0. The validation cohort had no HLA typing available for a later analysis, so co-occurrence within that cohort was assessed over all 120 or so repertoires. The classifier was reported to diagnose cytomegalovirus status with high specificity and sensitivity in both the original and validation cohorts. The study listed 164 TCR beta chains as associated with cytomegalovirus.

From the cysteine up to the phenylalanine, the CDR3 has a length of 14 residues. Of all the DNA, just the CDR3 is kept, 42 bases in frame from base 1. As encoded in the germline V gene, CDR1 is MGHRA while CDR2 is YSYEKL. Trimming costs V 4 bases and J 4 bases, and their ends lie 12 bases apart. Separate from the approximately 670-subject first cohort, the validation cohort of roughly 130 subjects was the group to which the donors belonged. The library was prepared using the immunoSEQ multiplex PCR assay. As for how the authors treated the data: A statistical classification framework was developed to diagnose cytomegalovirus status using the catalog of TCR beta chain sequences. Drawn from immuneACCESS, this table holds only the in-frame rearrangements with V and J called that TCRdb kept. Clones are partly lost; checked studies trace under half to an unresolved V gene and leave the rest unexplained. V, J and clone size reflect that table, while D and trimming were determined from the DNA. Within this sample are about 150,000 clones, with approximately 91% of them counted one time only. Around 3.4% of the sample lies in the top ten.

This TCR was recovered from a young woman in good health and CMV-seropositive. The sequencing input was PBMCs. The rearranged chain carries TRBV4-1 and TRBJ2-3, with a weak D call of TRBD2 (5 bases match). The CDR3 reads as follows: CASSLEGRPDTQYF. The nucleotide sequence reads TGCGCCAGCAGCCTCGAGGGTAGGCCAGATACGCAGTATTTT.